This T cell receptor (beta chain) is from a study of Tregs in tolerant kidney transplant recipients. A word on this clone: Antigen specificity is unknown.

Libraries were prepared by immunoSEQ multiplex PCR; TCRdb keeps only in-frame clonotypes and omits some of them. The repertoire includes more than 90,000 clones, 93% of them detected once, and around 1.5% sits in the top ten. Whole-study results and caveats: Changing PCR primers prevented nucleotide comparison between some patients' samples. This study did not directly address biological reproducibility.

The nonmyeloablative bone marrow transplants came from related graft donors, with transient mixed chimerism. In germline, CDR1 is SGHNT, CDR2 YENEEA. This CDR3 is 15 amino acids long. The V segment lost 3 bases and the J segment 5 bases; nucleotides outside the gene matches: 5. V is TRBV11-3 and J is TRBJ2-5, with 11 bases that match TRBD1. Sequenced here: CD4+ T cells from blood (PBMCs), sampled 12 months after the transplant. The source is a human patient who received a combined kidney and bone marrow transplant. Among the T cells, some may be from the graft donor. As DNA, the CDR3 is TGTGCCAGCAGCTTCGGACAGGGGGCTAGTGAGACCCAGTACTTC. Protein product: CASSFGQGASETQYF.